Sequencing of this T cell receptor (beta chain) was carried out in a study of shared clonotypes between healthy human individuals. The junction had 3 bases not matched to a gene; V was cut back by 0 bases and J by 2 bases. This CDR3 contains 15 residues. Germline V gene sequence: CDR1 LGHNA, CDR2 YSLEER. Here immunoSEQ multiplex PCR was the method, and the copy in TCRdb shows in-frame clones only, minus some. The sample lists about 490,000 clones, over 65% seen once, with around 13% in the top ten. The chain employs TRBV4-3 and TRBJ2-7; 8 nucleotides agree with TRBD1. The sample consisted of PBMCs. The TCR comes from a middle-aged woman in good health. Some clones in this sample may be carry-over from other donors' samples. The CDR3 coding sequence is TGCGCCAGCAGCCAAGAGAAACAGGGGGCCTACGAGCAGTACTTC. This encodes CASSQEKQGAYEQYF.